Reported below is one TCR beta chain. This record belongs to a study of blood T cell repertoires in COVID-19. Study as a whole: Donors in the United States, Italy and Spain gave samples during acute or convalescent COVID-19.

Per the original methods: Estimates of nucleated cell counts were drawn from the amplification of reference gene primers. Clones were sequenced by immunoSEQ multiplex PCR, and TCRdb holds only the in-frame ones, with some missing. V and J calls and clone size come straight from that table; D and trimming were deduced from the DNA. There are around 150,000 clones in the sample; approximately 85% occur only once, and about 3.7% lies in the top ten. This sequence originates from a woman in her forties or fifties with acute COVID-19. Sequenced input: PBMCs or T cells enriched from blood (not recorded which).

CDR3 sequence (DNA): TGTGCCAGCAGTTTTACGGGGAACTATGGCTACACCTTC. Protein sequence: CASSFTGNYGYTF. The chain has TRBV27 and TRBJ1-2; D remains unclear. Trimming took off 3 bases at V and 2 bases at J, with 7 bases between the two ends. CDR3 length equals 13 residues. Germline CDR1 is MNHEY and CDR2 is SMNVEV (reference sequence).